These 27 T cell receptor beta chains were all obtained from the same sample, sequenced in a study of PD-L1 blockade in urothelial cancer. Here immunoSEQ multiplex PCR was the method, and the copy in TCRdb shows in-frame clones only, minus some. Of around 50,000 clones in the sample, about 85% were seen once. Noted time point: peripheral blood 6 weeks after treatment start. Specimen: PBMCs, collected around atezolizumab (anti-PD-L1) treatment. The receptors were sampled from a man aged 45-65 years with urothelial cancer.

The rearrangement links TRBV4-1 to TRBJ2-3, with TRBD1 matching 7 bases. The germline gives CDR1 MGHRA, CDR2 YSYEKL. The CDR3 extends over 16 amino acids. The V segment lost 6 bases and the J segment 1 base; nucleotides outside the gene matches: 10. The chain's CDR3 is CASSSLEGARTDTQYF. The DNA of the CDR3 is TGCGCCAGCAGTTCACTAGAGGGGGCACGCACAGATACGCAGTATTTT.

The CDR3 protein is CASSSLAGVTYNEQFF. DNA for the CDR3: TGTGCCAGCAGTTCACTAGCGGGAGTTACCTACAATGAGCAGTTCTTC. This chain uses TRBV27 with TRBJ2-1; 11 positions match TRBD2. Germline assignment: CDR1 MNHEY and CDR2 SMNVEV (reference sequence). The CDR3 spans 16 residues. The V gene end was trimmed by 4 bases and the J gene end by 2 bases; junction bases not matched to a gene: 4.

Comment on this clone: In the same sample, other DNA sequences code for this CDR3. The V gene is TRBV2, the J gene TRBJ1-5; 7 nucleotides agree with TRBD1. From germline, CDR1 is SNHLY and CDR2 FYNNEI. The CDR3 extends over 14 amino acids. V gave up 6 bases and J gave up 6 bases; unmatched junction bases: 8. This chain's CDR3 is CASREDRIGQPQHF. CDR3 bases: TGTGCCAGCAGGGAGGACAGGATCGGTCAGCCCCAGCATTTT.

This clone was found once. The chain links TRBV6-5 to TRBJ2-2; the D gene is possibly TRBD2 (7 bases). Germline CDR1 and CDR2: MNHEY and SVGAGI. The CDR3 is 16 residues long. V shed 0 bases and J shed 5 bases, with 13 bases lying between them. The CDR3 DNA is TGTGCCAGCAGTTACTCGACGGGGGGCAGTACCGGGGAGCTGTTTTTT. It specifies CASSYSTGGSTGELFF.

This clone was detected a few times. The CDR3 bases are TGTGCCAGCAGTGGGGGACTAGCGTCATCCCGGGAGCTGTTTTTT. It yields the protein CASSGGLASSRELFF. The rearrangement links TRBV7-9 to TRBJ2-2; 10 bases are shared with TRBD2. V lost 6 bases to trimming and J lost 9 bases; unmatched junction nucleotides: 10. This CDR3 comprises 15 residues. CDR1 and CDR2 from the germline V gene are SEHNR and FQNEAQ (reference sequence).

The CDR3 is CASSQDRSYGYTF. CDR3 nucleotide sequence: TGTGCCAGCAGCCAGGACAGATCCTATGGCTACACCTTC. The rearrangement joins TRBV7-2 to TRBJ1-2; maybe TRBD1 (6 bases). The CDR3 spans 13 residues. Germline CDR1 reads SGHTA; CDR2 reads FQGNSA. V lost 5 bases, J lost 4 bases, and 11 bases lay in between.

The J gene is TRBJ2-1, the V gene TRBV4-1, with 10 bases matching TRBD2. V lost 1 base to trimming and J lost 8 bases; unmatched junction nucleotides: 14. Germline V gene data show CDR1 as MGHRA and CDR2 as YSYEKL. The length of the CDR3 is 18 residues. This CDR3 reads CASSQGFSLAGASYEQFF. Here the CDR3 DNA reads TGCGCCAGCAGCCAAGGGTTTTCGCTAGCGGGAGCGAGCTATGAGCAGTTCTTC.

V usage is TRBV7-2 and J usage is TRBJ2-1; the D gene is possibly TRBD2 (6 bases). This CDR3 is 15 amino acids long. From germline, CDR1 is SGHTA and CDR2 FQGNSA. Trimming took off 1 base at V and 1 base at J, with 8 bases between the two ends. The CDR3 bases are TGTGCCAGCAGCTTAGATGGGGGGTCCTACAATGAGCAGTTCTTC. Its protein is CASSLDGGSYNEQFF.

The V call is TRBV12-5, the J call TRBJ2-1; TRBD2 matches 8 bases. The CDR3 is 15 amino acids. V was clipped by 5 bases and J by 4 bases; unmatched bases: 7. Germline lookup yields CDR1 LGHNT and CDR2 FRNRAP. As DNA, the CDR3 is TGTGCTAGTGGTACATTAGCGGGGCGGTACAATGAGCAGTTCTTC. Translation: CASGTLAGRYNEQFF.

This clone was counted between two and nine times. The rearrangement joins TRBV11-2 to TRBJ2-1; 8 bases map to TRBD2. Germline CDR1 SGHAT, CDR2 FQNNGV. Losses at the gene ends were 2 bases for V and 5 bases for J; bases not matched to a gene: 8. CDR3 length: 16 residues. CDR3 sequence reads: CASSLSSGRRDNEQFF. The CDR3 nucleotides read TGTGCCAGCAGCTTATCCAGCGGGAGACGGGACAATGAGCAGTTCTTC.

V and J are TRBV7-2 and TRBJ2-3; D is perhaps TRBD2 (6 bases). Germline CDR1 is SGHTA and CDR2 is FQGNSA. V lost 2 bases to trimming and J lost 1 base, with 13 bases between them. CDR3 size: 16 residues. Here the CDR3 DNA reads TGTGCCAGCAGCTTACGAGGGAGGCCTGGCACAGATACGCAGTATTTT. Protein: CASSLRGRPGTDTQYF.

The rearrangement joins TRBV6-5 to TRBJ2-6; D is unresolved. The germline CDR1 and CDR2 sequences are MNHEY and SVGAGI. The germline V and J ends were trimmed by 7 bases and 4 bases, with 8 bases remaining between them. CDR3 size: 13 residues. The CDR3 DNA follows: TGTGCCAGCACCCTTAGCGGGGCCAACGTCCTGACTTTC. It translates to CASTLSGANVLTF.

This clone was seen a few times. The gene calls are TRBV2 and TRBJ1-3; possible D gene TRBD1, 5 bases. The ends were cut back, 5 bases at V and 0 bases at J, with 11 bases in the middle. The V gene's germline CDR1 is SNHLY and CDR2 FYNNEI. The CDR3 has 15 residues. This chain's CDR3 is CASSLRRVSGNTIYF. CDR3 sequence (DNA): TGTGCCAGCAGTTTACGCAGGGTCTCTGGAAACACCATATATTTT.

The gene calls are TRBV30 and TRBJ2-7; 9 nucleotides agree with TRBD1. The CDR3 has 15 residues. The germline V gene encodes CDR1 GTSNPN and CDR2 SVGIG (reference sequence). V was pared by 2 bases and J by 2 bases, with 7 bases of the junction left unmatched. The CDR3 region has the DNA TGTGCCTGGAGTAACAGGGGGCCTTTAACCTACGAGCAGTACTTC. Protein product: CAWSNRGPLTYEQYF.

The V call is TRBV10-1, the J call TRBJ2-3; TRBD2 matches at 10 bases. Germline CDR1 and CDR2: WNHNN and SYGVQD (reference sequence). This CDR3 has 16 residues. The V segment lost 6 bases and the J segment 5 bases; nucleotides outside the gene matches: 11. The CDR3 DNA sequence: TGCGCCAGCAGCCCCTTTTCTAGCGGGAGTATAGATACGCAGTATTTT. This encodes CASSPFSSGSIDTQYF.

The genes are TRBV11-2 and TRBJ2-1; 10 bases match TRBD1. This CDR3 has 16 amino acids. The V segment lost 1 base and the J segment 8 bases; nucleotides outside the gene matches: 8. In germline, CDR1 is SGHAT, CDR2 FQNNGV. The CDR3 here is CASSLAGGTGDHEQFF. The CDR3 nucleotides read TGTGCCAGCAGCTTAGCGGGAGGGACAGGGGACCATGAGCAGTTCTTC.

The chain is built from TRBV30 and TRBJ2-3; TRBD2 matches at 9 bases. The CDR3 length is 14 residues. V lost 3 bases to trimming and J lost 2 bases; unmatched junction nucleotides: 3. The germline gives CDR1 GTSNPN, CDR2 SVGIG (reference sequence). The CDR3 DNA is TGTGCCTGGAGGGAGCGGGGGGCCACAGATACGCAGTATTTT. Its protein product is CAWRERGATDTQYF.

CDR3 nucleotides: TGCGCCAGCAGCCCGGGACAGGGGGCTAATTCCAACTATGGCTACACCTTC. Translating gives CASSPGQGANSNYGYTF. The chain employs TRBV4-1 and TRBJ1-2; 12 bases map to TRBD1. Germline assignment: CDR1 MGHRA and CDR2 YSYEKL. V lost 4 bases to trimming and J lost 2 bases; unmatched junction nucleotides: 8. The CDR3 loop spans 17 amino acids.

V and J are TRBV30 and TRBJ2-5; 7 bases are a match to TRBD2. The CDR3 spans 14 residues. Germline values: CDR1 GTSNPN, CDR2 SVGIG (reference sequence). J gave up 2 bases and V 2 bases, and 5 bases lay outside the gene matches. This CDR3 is CAWSWGGLQETQYF. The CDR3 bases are TGTGCCTGGAGTTGGGGGGGGTTACAAGAGACCCAGTACTTC.

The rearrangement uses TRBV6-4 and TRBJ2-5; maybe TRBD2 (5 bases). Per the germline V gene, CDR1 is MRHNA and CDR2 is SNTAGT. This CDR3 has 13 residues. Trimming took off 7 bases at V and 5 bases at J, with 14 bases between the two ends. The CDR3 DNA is TGTGCCAGCATGATCGGGGAGCGGGAGACCCAGTACTTC. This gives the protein CASMIGERETQYF.

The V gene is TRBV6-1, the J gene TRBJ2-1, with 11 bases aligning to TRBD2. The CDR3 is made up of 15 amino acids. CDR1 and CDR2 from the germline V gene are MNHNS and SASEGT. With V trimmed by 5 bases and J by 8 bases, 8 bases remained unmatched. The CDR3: CASSPISGGADEQFF. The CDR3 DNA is TGTGCCAGCAGTCCAATTAGCGGGGGGGCCGATGAGCAGTTCTTC.

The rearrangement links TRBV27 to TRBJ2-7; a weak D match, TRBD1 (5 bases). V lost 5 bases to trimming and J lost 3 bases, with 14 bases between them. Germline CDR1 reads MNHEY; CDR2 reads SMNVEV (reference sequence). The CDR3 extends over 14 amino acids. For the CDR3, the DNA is TGTGCCAGCAGTCCCCAGGGCGGTTACTACGAGCAGTACTTC. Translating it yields CASSPQGGYYEQYF.

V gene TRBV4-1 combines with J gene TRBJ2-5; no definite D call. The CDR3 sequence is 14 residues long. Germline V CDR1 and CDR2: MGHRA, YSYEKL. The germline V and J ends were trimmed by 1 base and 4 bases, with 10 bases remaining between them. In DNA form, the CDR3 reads TGCGCCAGCAGCCAAGCTGTAGCATCAGAGACCCAGTACTTC. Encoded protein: CASSQAVASETQYF.

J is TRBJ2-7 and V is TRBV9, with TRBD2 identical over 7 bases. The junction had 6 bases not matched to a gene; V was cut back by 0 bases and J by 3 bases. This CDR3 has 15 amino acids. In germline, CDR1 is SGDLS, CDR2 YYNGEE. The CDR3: CASSVAGGGFYEQYF. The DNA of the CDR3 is TGTGCCAGCAGCGTAGCGGGGGGAGGGTTCTACGAGCAGTACTTC.

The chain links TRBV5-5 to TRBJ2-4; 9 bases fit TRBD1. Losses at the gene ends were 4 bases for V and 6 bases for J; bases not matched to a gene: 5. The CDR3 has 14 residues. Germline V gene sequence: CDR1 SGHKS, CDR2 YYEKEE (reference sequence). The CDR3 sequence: CASSRTGGGNIQYF. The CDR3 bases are TGTGCCAGCAGCCGCACAGGGGGCGGAAACATTCAGTACTTC.

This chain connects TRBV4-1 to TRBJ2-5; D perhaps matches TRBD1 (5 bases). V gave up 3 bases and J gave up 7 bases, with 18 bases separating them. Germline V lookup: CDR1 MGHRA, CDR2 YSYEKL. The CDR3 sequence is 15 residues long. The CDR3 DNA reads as TGCGCCAGCAGCCAGGGGCCCACCGTGGTTTCGACCCAGTACTTC. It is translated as CASSQGPTVVSTQYF.

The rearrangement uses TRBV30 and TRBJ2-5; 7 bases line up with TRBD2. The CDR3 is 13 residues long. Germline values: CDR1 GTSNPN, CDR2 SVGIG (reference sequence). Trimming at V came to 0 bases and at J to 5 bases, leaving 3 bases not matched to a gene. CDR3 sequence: CAWSVLGGETQYF. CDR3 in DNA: TGTGCCTGGAGTGTACTGGGGGGGGAGACCCAGTACTTC.